This TCR beta chain came from a study of regulatory T cells in long-lasting Graves disease. Time point described: newly diagnosed GD, antithyroid drugs for less than 3 months. Making the TCR library involved RNA that had been extracted from PBMCs. Library construction for TCR beta used iRepertoire HTBI primers and Arm-PCR of CDR3 regions. TCRdb re-called the multiplex PCR reads with MiXCR, one entry per CDR3 protein. The sample carries some 400,000 distinct CDR3 sequences, 14% to 15% recorded once. This CDR3 has 16 amino acids. Trimming cost V 8 bases and J 0 bases; bases outside gene matches: 12. Germline CDR1 reads LNHNV; CDR2 reads YYDKDF (reference sequence). In addition, the sample was reused for a study of T cells in Graves' hyperthyroidism and ophthalmopathy. Per that paper: Researchers report that a 13 V-J model separated ophthalmopathy from stable hyperthyroidism.

The TCR sequence derives from a woman aged 25 to 39 with Graves disease. The chain is built from TRBV15 and TRBJ1-2; 7 nucleotides agree with TRBD1. The sequencing used peripheral blood mononuclear cells (PBMCs), collected at new diagnosis, from a patient treated with antithyroid drugs. The CDR3 nucleotides read TGTGCCACCTCAGACAGGGTAAATCCTACTAACTATGGCTACACCTTC. Translated: CATSDRVNPTNYGYTF.